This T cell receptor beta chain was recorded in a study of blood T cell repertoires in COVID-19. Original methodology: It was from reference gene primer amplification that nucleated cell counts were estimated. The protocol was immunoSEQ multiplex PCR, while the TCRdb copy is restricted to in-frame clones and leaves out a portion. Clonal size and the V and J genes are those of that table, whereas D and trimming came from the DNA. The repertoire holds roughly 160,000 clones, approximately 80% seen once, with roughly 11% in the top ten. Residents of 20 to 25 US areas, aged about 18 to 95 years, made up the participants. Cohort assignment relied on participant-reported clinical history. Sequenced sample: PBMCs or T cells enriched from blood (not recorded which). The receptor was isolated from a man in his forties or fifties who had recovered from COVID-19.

This chain's CDR3 is CAWSARSDGPLHF. The CDR3 nucleotides read TGTGCCTGGAGTGCCAGGTCCGATGGACCCCTCCACTTT. The chain joins TRBV30 to TRBJ1-6; no reliable D call. The ends were cut back, 1 base at V and 12 bases at J, with 13 bases in the middle. The CDR3 runs 13 residues. CDR1 is GTSNPN, CDR2 SVGIG, per germline (reference sequence).